A selection of T cell receptor beta chains follows, all from one sample in a study of OX40 agonist ivuxolimab in advanced cancers. TCRdb keeps only in-frame clones here, not all; method: immunoSEQ multiplex PCR. The sample lists roughly 40,000 clones, roughly 88% occurring once. The input for sequencing was CD4+ or CD8+ T cells sorted from blood, taken in a trial of the OX40 agonist ivuxolimab. These receptors originate from an adult with an advanced solid tumor such as melanoma, head and neck, liver or kidney cancer. Both conserved end residues are part of each CDR3. The order of the fields is J gene, D gene, V gene, clone size, CDR3 DNA, CDR3 protein. A D gene is named only where the DNA matches it firmly. Expanded clones get a size class; other rows say once, few or many, or leave the size out.

TRBJ1-1	.	TRBV4-1	.	TGCGCCAGCAGCCAAGATCTCCCCAGGGCGAGGACTGAAGCTTTCTTT	CASSQDLPRARTEAFF
TRBJ2-2	.	TRBV11-2	few	TGTGCCAGCAGCACCCCCACCGGGGAGCTGTTTTTT	CASSTPTGELFF
TRBJ1-2	.	TRBV27	.	TGTGCCAGCAGTTTAAGGTCCACAGGCCTCTATGGCTACACCTTC	CASSLRSTGLYGYTF
TRBJ2-6	.	TRBV7-3	.	TGTGCCAGCAGCTTACTCCCCTCTGGGGCCAACGTCCTGACTTTC	CASSLLPSGANVLTF
TRBJ1-1	TRBD1	TRBV2	.	TGTGCCAGCAGCGGACAGGCCAGCCAGATGAACACTGAAGCTTTCTTT	CASSGQASQMNTEAFF
TRBJ1-1	.	TRBV28	.	TGTGCCAGCGATCGGGGCCTCGAAGCTTTCTTT	CASDRGLEAFF
TRBJ2-2	.	TRBV7-9	.	TGTGCCAGCAGCTTAGTCACCGGGGAGCTGTTTTTT	CASSLVTGELFF
TRBJ2-7	.	TRBV5-6	.	TGTGCCAGCAGACTCTCCGGGACGGTCCCCTACGAGCAGTACTTC	CASRLSGTVPYEQYF
TRBJ1-5	TRBD1	TRBV5-8	.	TGTGCCAGCAGCCGCCGACAGGGAGGAGGAGAGCCCCAGCATTTT	CASSRRQGGGEPQHF
TRBJ2-1	TRBD2	TRBV4-3	.	TGCGCCAGCAGCCAAGGTACGGGGGGGTCCTACAATGAGCAGTTCTTC	CASSQGTGGSYNEQFF
TRBJ1-2	TRBD1	TRBV4-3	.	TGCGCCAGCAGCCAAGACGGGTCAGGGGGGTCTAGAGGCTACACCTTC	CASSQDGSGGSRGYTF
TRBJ1-2	.	TRBV19	.	TGTGCCAGTAGCCCAGGGACTAACTATGGCTACACCTTC	CASSPGTNYGYTF
TRBJ2-2	.	TRBV28	.	TGTGCCAGCTTGACAGGGAGGGACACCGGGGAGCTGTTTTTT	CASLTGRDTGELFF
TRBJ1-5	.	TRBV19	.	TGTGCCAGTAGTCCACCGCATCGATTGGGTAGCAATCAGCCCCAGCATTTT	CASSPPHRLGSNQPQHF
TRBJ2-1	.	TRBV7-2	few	TGTGCCAGCACCCCTGAACTCTCCTACAATGAGCAGTTCTTC	CASTPELSYNEQFF
TRBJ2-5	.	TRBV25-1	.	TGTGCCAGCAGTGAATATTTGGGGCGCTTCAACCAAGAGACCCAGTACTTC	CASSEYLGRFNQETQYF
TRBJ1-1	.	TRBV19	.	TGTGCCAGTAGTATCGCCAGGGTGAACACTGAAGCTTTCTTT	CASSIARVNTEAFF
TRBJ1-1	TRBD1	TRBV29-1	.	TGCAGCGTTATCCCACAGGGGGCGCGGACTGAAGCTTTCTTT	CSVIPQGARTEAFF
TRBJ2-3	TRBD2	TRBV6-4	.	TGTGCCAGCAGTCTCACTAGCGAGGACGCAGATACGCAGTATTTT	CASSLTSEDADTQYF
TRBJ2-4	.	TRBV5-1	.	TGCGCCAGCAGCTTGGACTCCTGGCAGGGCGAAAACATTCAGTACTTC	CASSLDSWQGENIQYF
TRBJ2-5	.	TRBV9	once	TGTGCCAGCAGCGTAGAGGGGATGGAGACCCAGTACTTC	CASSVEGMETQYF
TRBJ2-1	.	TRBV4-1	.	TGCGCCAGCAGCCAAGTGCTAGACATCGAGGAGCAGTTCTTC	CASSQVLDIEEQFF
TRBJ2-3	TRBD1	TRBV6-5	.	TGTGCCAGCAGTTACGGACAGGGGAGGGGGTCTTTT	CASSYGQGRGSF
TRBJ1-2	.	TRBV4-1	.	TGCGCCAGCAGCCAAGATAGCTCGGTGGGGAGCTATGGCTACACCTTC	CASSQDSSVGSYGYTF
TRBJ2-3	.	TRBV18	.	TGTGCCAGCTCACCAGGGATGGGAGATACGCAGTATTTT	CASSPGMGDTQYF
TRBJ1-4	.	TRBV5-4	.	TGTGCCAGCAGTCCGTCACGGGCAACTAATGAAAAACTGTTTTTT	CASSPSRATNEKLFF
TRBJ2-3	.	TRBV5-6	.	TGTGCCAGCAGCTGGGCCCCGAGGACAGACCTCACAGATACGCAGTATTTT	CASSWAPRTDLTDTQYF
TRBJ2-4	.	TRBV12-2	.	TGTGCAAGTCGCTCTAATCGGGAAAGAGCCAAAAACATTCAGTACTTC	CASRSNRERAKNIQYF
TRBJ2-2	.	TRBV19	.	TGTGCCAGTGATTCGTTTCCAGGGGCTACCGGGGAGCTGTTTTTT	CASDSFPGATGELFF
TRBJ1-6	.	TRBV5-1	.	TGCGCCAGCAGCTTGGACAGGGCTAATTCACCCCTCCACTTT	CASSLDRANSPLHF
TRBJ1-5	TRBD1	TRBV6-6	.	TGTGCCAGCAGGACAGGGACGGGTCAGCCCCAGCATTTT	CASRTGTGQPQHF
TRBJ1-2	.	TRBV30	.	TGTGCCTGGACCGATTGGGAGTTTAGGGGCAATAACTATGGCTACACCTTC	CAWTDWEFRGNNYGYTF
TRBJ2-3	TRBD2	TRBV4-2	.	TGTGCCAGCAGCCAAGGGGCTAGCGGGGATTCCACAGATACGCAGTATTTT	CASSQGASGDSTDTQYF
TRBJ1-4	TRBD1	TRBV6-5	.	TGTGCCAGCAGTTACGTTACAGGGGCGGCACTGTTTTTT	CASSYVTGAALFF
TRBJ1-6	TRBD1	TRBV7-6	.	TGTGCCAGCAGCCCCGCCGCAGGGGGTTATTCACCCCTCCACTTT	CASSPAAGGYSPLHF
TRBJ1-2	.	TRBV9	.	TGTGCCAGCAGCGTTGCGGACAGTAACTATGGCTACACCTTC	CASSVADSNYGYTF
TRBJ1-6	.	TRBV19	.	TGTGCCAGTAGTCCATTACGGACGGATTCACCCCTCCACTTT	CASSPLRTDSPLHF
TRBJ1-5	.	TRBV10-2	.	TGCGCCAGCAGTGAGTCAGAGGGTTTACTGGGCAATCAGCCCCAGCATTTT	CASSESEGLLGNQPQHF
TRBJ2-1	.	TRBV4-3	.	TGCGCCAGCAGCCAAGAAGGGTACAATGAGCAGTTCTTC	CASSQEGYNEQFF
TRBJ1-4	.	TRBV7-9	.	TGTGCCAGCAGCCCCCCCGAGGACAGAGGAAAACTGTTTTTT	CASSPPEDRGKLFF
TRBJ2-7	.	TRBV4-1	.	TGCGCCAGCAGCCAAGATAGGGTCTACGAGCAGTACTTC	CASSQDRVYEQYF